This T cell receptor beta chain was sequenced during a study of cytomegalovirus exposure and HLA in healthy donors. Study-wide points: No immune exposure information besides CMV serostatus was available. The authors later found most CMV-associated TCR beta chains appeared HLA-restricted.

The PCR used 60 Vbeta and 13 Jbeta primers. Repertoires were generated with immunoSEQ multiplex PCR, while TCRdb's copy carries only in-frame clones and drops some. The sample carries hundreds of thousands of clones, around 80% recorded once. Concerning this clone: The antigen is undetermined.

The germline gives CDR1 SGHKS, CDR2 YYEKEE (reference sequence). This CDR3 spans 17 amino acids. Between the trimmed V and J ends, which lost 2 bases and 0 bases, there was a span of 15 bases. The TCR sequence derives from a woman aged 55-70 years in good health and CMV-seropositive. J is TRBJ1-5 and V is TRBV5-5; weak D call: TRBD1 (5 bases). Sequencing was carried out using PBMCs. CDR3 region: CASSFGGLADSNQPQHF. The CDR3, as DNA: TGTGCCAGCAGCTTTGGGGGTTTAGCGGATAGCAATCAGCCCCAGCATTTT.